Below, 32 T cell receptor beta chains from the same sample are listed, as sequenced in a study of T-cell reconstitution after alpha-beta-depleted transplantation in children. Unique molecular identifiers were incorporated into the prepared TCRbeta library. Using its own MiXCR run on the PCR reads, TCRdb lists one record per CDR3 protein. The data contain some 500,000 distinct CDR3 sequences, roughly 18% of them singletons. The sequencing here drew on PBMCs from the stem cell graft donor, taken from the stem cell graft. These receptors all stem from a human donor who donated a stem cell graft to a child with acute lymphoblastic leukemia.

This clonotype was counted a few times. The rearrangement uses TRBV18 and TRBJ2-4, with 9 bases lining up with TRBD1. This CDR3 region has 18 residues. CDR1 and CDR2 (germline): KGHSH, LQKENI. V shed 5 bases and J 1 base; nucleotides not matched to a gene: 12. The chain's CDR3 is CASSAADRGFVAKNIQYF. CDR3 coding DNA: TGTGCCAGCTCAGCCGCGGACAGGGGTTTTGTGGCCAAAAACATTCAGTACTTC.

The chain joins TRBV20-1 to TRBJ2-4, with unresolved D. Trimming took off 1 base at V and 0 bases at J, with 10 bases between the two ends. From germline, CDR1 is DFQATT and CDR2 SNEGSKA (reference sequence). The CDR3 spans 15 residues. CDR3 loop: CSARVGALAKNIQYF. The CDR3 DNA is TGCAGTGCTAGAGTAGGCGCCCTAGCCAAAAACATTCAGTACTTC.

This clonotype occurred many times. The V call is TRBV7-8, the J call TRBJ2-6; D is uncertain. Germline assignment: CDR1 SGHVS and CDR2 FQNEAQ. Trimming pared 5 bases from V and 3 bases from J, leaving 5 bases between. The CDR3 extends over 13 amino acids. CDR3 sequence (DNA): TGTGCCAGCAGCGGGGTTGGGGCCAACGTCCTGACTTTC. Residues: CASSGVGANVLTF. Supplemented by reference TRBV7-8 and TRBJ2-6, the full variable domain reads GAGVSQSPRYKVAKRGQDVALRCDPISGHVSLFWYQQALGQGPEFLTYFQNEAQLDKSGLPSDRFFAERPEGSVSTLKIQRTQQEDSAVYLCASSGVGANVLTFGAGSRLTVL.

This clonotype has a handful of counts. The V and J genes are TRBV5-1 and TRBJ2-7; 9 bases are a match to TRBD1. There are 14 residues in the CDR3. Germline V gene data show CDR1 as SGHRS and CDR2 as YFSETQ. The ends lost 9 bases at V and 4 bases at J; junction bases unmatched: 11. The CDR3 protein is CATARGTGIYEQYF. Here the CDR3 DNA reads TGCGCCACCGCAAGGGGGACAGGGATATACGAGCAGTACTTC.

This clonotype was picked up a small number of times. The chain joins TRBV29-1 to TRBJ2-1, with TRBD2 matching 8 bases. J was trimmed by 2 bases and V by 5 bases; bases with no gene match: 8. This CDR3 region has 15 residues. The germline gives CDR1 SQVTM, CDR2 ANQGSEA. The CDR3 is CSVTKREPPYNEQFF. CDR3 nucleotide sequence: TGCAGCGTTACAAAGCGGGAGCCCCCCTACAATGAGCAGTTCTTC.

V gene TRBV12-3 or TRBV12-4 combines with J gene TRBJ2-4; possibly TRBD1 for D (5 bases). This CDR3 comprises 15 residues. V was pared by 2 bases and J by 1 base, with 9 bases between. CDR3 protein: CASSLSQGAKNIQYF. The DNA of the CDR3 is TGTGCCAGCAGTTTATCCCAGGGCGCCAAAAACATTCAGTACTTC.

The table lists this clonotype with many counts. This chain uses TRBV20-1 with TRBJ2-3, with TRBD2 matching 8 bases. The CDR3 loop spans 15 amino acids. Trimming removed 2 bases from V and 4 bases from J; junction bases left unmatched: 8. In germline, CDR1 is DFQATT, CDR2 SNEGSKA (reference sequence). As DNA, the CDR3 is TGCAGTGCTAGATCCATAGCGGGAAGGGCAGATACGCAGTATTTT. This encodes CSARSIAGRADTQYF.

The rearrangement joins TRBV20-1 to TRBJ2-7; 11 positions match TRBD2. Germline V gene sequence: CDR1 DFQATT, CDR2 SNEGSKA (reference sequence). This CDR3 spans 13 amino acids. Unmatched junction bases numbered 3, after V lost 3 bases and J lost 5 bases. DNA of the CDR3: TGCAGTGCTAGGCTAGCGGGAGGAAACGAGCAGTACTTC. As protein: CSARLAGGNEQYF.

The chain couples TRBV27 to TRBJ2-2, with D possibly matching TRBD2 (5 bases). The CDR3 spans 16 residues. Trimming cost V 5 bases and J 9 bases, with 22 bases left between them. Germline assignment: CDR1 MNHEY and CDR2 SMNVEV (reference sequence). The CDR3 DNA sequence: TGTGCCAGCAGTATAAGGCCCCTAGCTCCCGGACGGGAGCTGTTTTTT. Translating gives CASSIRPLAPGRELFF.

The genes are TRBV5-6 and TRBJ2-2; TRBD1 or TRBD2 may be the D gene (6 bases each). Looked up from germline, CDR1 is SGHDT and CDR2 is YYEEEE. The CDR3 is made up of 16 amino acids. Trimming cost V 5 bases and J 3 bases, with 17 bases left between them. The CDR3 spells CASRPGSGGHTGELFF. The CDR3 nucleotides are TGTGCCAGCAGGCCAGGGTCCGGGGGCCACACCGGGGAGCTGTTTTTT.

This sequence joins TRBV20-1 and TRBJ2-7; D uncertain. The CDR3 totals 13 residues. Trimming removed 1 base from V and 7 bases from J, with 14 bases in between. Germline V gene sequence: CDR1 DFQATT, CDR2 SNEGSKA (reference sequence). Here the CDR3 DNA reads TGCAGTGCTAGAGTCTTCTCTTCGTGGGAGCAGTACTTC. The encoded protein is CSARVFSSWEQYF.

This clonotype has just a few counts. The V gene is TRBV7-6, the J gene TRBJ2-1; weak D call: TRBD1 (6 bases). In germline, CDR1 is SGHVS, CDR2 FNYEAQ. The CDR3 runs 14 residues. Trimming removed 2 bases at V and 5 bases at J, with 10 bases between. This CDR3 reads CASSLQGYNNEQFF. The CDR3, as DNA: TGTGCCAGCAGCTTACAGGGGTATAACAATGAGCAGTTCTTC.

This rearrangement joins TRBV2 to TRBJ2-2; 8 positions agree with TRBD2. The CDR3 loop spans 14 amino acids. The V and J ends lost 7 bases and 5 bases, in that order; junction bases with no gene match: 6. CDR1 SNHLY and CDR2 FYNNEI come from the germline V gene. The CDR3 is CASKYQRETGELFF. The DNA for the CDR3 is TGTGCCAGCAAATACCAGCGGGAGACCGGGGAGCTGTTTTTT.

This clonotype was recorded a few times. The chain combines TRBV29-1 with TRBJ1-1; 7 bases align to TRBD1. Germline values: CDR1 SQVTM, CDR2 ANQGSEA. This CDR3 spans 12 amino acids. The junction had 10 bases not matched to a gene; V was cut back by 8 bases and J by 7 bases. CDR3 in amino acids: CSTARGTVEAFF. The DNA of the CDR3 is TGCAGCACGGCCCGGGGGACAGTTGAAGCTTTCTTT.

The chain links TRBV2 to TRBJ2-7; 7 bases map to TRBD1. The CDR3 consists of 14 residues. Germline V CDR1 and CDR2: SNHLY, FYNNEI. Losses at the gene ends were 9 bases for V and 3 bases for J; bases not matched to a gene: 11. The CDR3, as DNA: TGTGCCAGAGCAGCCACCGGGACAGTCTACGAGCAGTACTTC. It codes for CARAATGTVYEQYF.

This chain joins TRBV29-1 and TRBJ2-1, with 7 nucleotides matching TRBD1. CDR1 is SQVTM, CDR2 ANQGSEA, per germline. The CDR3 sequence is 13 residues long. Unmatched junction bases numbered 7, after V lost 4 bases and J lost 7 bases. In nucleotides, the CDR3 is TGCAGCGTTGTCGAGGACAGGTTTAATGAGCAGTTCTTC. Protein sequence: CSVVEDRFNEQFF.

As for this clonotype: Relative to the germline gene, one junction end is altered; a read error may explain this. The chain joins TRBV5-1 to TRBJ2-1; TRBD2 matches 10 bases. Germline V gene sequence: CDR1 SGHRS, CDR2 YFSETQ. The CDR3 spans 15 residues. CDR3: CASSRLAGAGDDQFF. CDR3 coding DNA: TGCGCCAGCAGCCGTCTAGCGGGGGCCGGCGATGACCAGTTCTTC.

The chain combines TRBV7-8 with TRBJ2-1, with TRBD2 matching 13 bases. V was pared by 4 bases and J by 6 bases, with 6 bases of the junction left unmatched. Per germline, CDR1 SGHVS and CDR2 FQNEAQ. This CDR3 has 16 amino acids. The CDR3 loop is CASSSRTSGSSNEQFF. As DNA, the CDR3 is TGTGCCAGCAGCTCTAGGACTAGCGGGAGTAGCAATGAGCAGTTCTTC.

This chain links TRBV7-6 with TRBJ2-4; the D gene could be TRBD1 or TRBD2 (6 bases each). Trimming took 5 bases from V and 2 from J, leaving 16 bases between them. The CDR3 has 16 amino acids. Germline V gene lookup returns CDR1 SGHVS and CDR2 FNYEAQ. The CDR3 nucleotides read TGTGCCAGCAGCGACGCTAGGGGGGACCCCAAAAACATTCAGTACTTC. Translated: CASSDARGDPKNIQYF.

This clonotype was picked up many times. V usage is TRBV9 and J usage is TRBJ2-1; perhaps TRBD1 as D (5 bases). The CDR3 extends over 16 amino acids. With 1 base removed from V and 4 bases from J, the gap between germline ends came to 15 bases. Germline CDR1 is SGDLS and CDR2 is YYNGEE. CDR3 in DNA: TGTGCCAGCAGCGTACACCAGGGCCTTGGGTACAATGAGCAGTTCTTC. This codes for CASSVHQGLGYNEQFF.

This chain links TRBV24-1 with TRBJ1-1; tentative D call: TRBD1 (5 bases). Germline assignment: CDR1 KGHDR and CDR2 SFDVKD. The V gene lost 7 bases and the J gene lost 3 bases, with 11 bases spanning the gap. The CDR3 has 13 amino acids. This CDR3 is CATRGVGDTEAFF. As DNA, the CDR3 is TGTGCCACCAGGGGGGTAGGAGACACTGAAGCTTTCTTT.

The V gene is TRBV6-1, the J gene TRBJ1-2; D is undetermined. CDR1 and CDR2 from the germline V gene are MNHNS and SASEGT. This CDR3 has 16 residues. The V gene lost 1 base and the J gene lost 2 bases, with 14 bases spanning the gap. In nucleotides, the CDR3 is TGTGCCAGCAGTGAAGAACGTTGGGCCGCGAACTATGGCTACACCTTC. Translating gives CASSEERWAANYGYTF.

This clonotype was seen a few times. V is TRBV18 and J is TRBJ2-3; D is unclear. Trimming left V 0 bases short and J 2 bases short, with 12 bases between. This CDR3 comprises 16 residues. Germline CDR1 is KGHSH and CDR2 is LQKENI. Written as DNA, the CDR3 is TGTGCCAGCTCACCACCGTTATTCGACCTCACAGATACGCAGTATTTT. Its protein product is CASSPPLFDLTDTQYF.

This CDR3 reads CASSLATSGIISYEQYF. DNA of the CDR3: TGTGCCAGCAGCTTAGCGACTAGCGGGATCATATCCTACGAGCAGTACTTC. The gene calls are TRBV7-8 and TRBJ2-7, with 11 bases identical to TRBD2. CDR1 is SGHVS, CDR2 FQNEAQ, per germline. With V trimmed by 0 bases and J by 1 base, 5 bases remained unmatched. The CDR3 extends over 17 amino acids.

V is TRBV4-1 and J is TRBJ2-1; D uncertain. CDR3 length: 16 residues. Germline CDR1 is MGHRA and CDR2 is YSYEKL. V gave up 4 bases and J gave up 0 bases, with 13 bases separating them. Here the CDR3 DNA reads TGCGCCAGCAGCCCCGGAGTCCTTCGCTCCTACAATGAGCAGTTCTTC. Translating gives CASSPGVLRSYNEQFF.

This clonotype was seen at least ten times. The chain uses TRBV4-1 and TRBJ2-7; 7 bases line up with TRBD2. V lost 3 bases to trimming and J lost 2 bases; unmatched junction nucleotides: 7. This CDR3 region has 15 residues. Germline V lookup: CDR1 MGHRA, CDR2 YSYEKL. This chain's CDR3 is CASSHQRDIPYEQYF. Written as DNA, the CDR3 is TGCGCCAGCAGCCACCAGCGGGATATTCCCTACGAGCAGTACTTC.

This clonotype has only a few counts. The chain has TRBV5-1 and TRBJ2-7; tentative D call: TRBD1 (6 bases). V shed 0 bases and J shed 2 bases, with 12 bases lying between them. The CDR3 sequence is 15 residues long. The germline V gene has CDR1 SGHRS and CDR2 YFSETQ. This CDR3 reads CASSLAIGQPYEQYF. The CDR3 nucleotides are TGCGCCAGCAGCTTGGCCATTGGACAGCCCTACGAGCAGTACTTC.

For the CDR3, the DNA is TGCAGCGTTGTTGCGGGAGGGCCCCAAAACATTCAGTACTTC. It translates to CSVVAGGPQNIQYF. The chain carries TRBV29-1 and TRBJ2-4; TRBD2 agrees at 9 bases. V gave up 4 bases and J gave up 5 bases; unmatched junction bases: 6. In germline, CDR1 is SQVTM, CDR2 ANQGSEA. The CDR3 loop spans 14 amino acids.

This sequence joins TRBV20-1 and TRBJ2-2, with 7 bases identical to TRBD2. Trimming cost V 4 bases and J 0 bases; bases outside gene matches: 2. The germline V gene has CDR1 DFQATT and CDR2 SNEGSKA (reference sequence). The CDR3 runs to 14 residues. The CDR3 protein is CSAKGLANTGELFF. The CDR3, as DNA: TGCAGTGCTAAAGGACTAGCGAACACCGGGGAGCTGTTTTTT.

J is TRBJ2-6 and V is TRBV7-3; 7 nucleotides match TRBD1. The ends lost 4 bases at V and 0 bases at J; junction bases unmatched: 9. There are 18 residues in the CDR3. Per the germline V gene, CDR1 is SGHTA and CDR2 is FQGTGA. This chain's CDR3 is CASSSQQGLLSGANVLTF. The CDR3 DNA sequence: TGTGCCAGCAGCTCCCAACAGGGGCTCCTCTCTGGGGCCAACGTCCTGACTTTC.

This clonotype was seen only a few times. V and J are TRBV20-1 and TRBJ2-1; D gene ambiguous. The CDR3 is 13 residues long. The V and J ends lost 6 bases and 1 base respectively, with 10 bases between them. The V gene's germline CDR1 is DFQATT and CDR2 SNEGSKA (reference sequence). The CDR3 region has the DNA TGCAGTGCGCGACTGATATCCTACAATGAGCAGTTCTTC. Protein product: CSARLISYNEQFF.

This clonotype was observed a few times. J is TRBJ2-7 and V is TRBV2, with TRBD1 matching over 9 bases. The ends lost 8 bases at V and 5 bases at J; junction bases unmatched: 13. The CDR3 loop spans 15 amino acids. The germline V gene has CDR1 SNHLY and CDR2 FYNNEI. CDR3 loop: CASSEDRGRLDEQYF. In nucleotides, the CDR3 is TGTGCCAGCTCAGAGGACAGGGGAAGGTTGGACGAGCAGTACTTC.